This T cell receptor beta chain was sequenced during a study of blood T cell repertoires in COVID-19. Overall study context: The study drew acute and convalescent COVID-19 samples from the United States, Italy and Spain. PBMCs, B-cell-depleted T cells, or T cells were the source of the cDNA or gDNA that made up the material.

Study processing details: Reference gene primer amplification gave nucleated cell count estimates. Method: immunoSEQ multiplex PCR; TCRdb's copy keeps in-frame clones and lacks some. The DNA was the basis for D and trimming; V, J and clone size are from that table. Of about 240,000 clones listed, about 88% are singletons. The sample taken for sequencing was peripheral blood. This TCR was recovered from a woman in her seventies with active or convalescent COVID-19.

CDR3 residues: CASTLRGGLYEKLFF. CDR3 sequence (DNA): TGCGCCAGCACCCTCCGAGGGGGCCTATATGAAAAACTGTTTTTT. The chain joins TRBV5-1 to TRBJ1-4; 7 bases agree with TRBD1. Germline values: CDR1 SGHRS, CDR2 YFSETQ. The CDR3 runs to 15 residues. Trimming cost V 6 bases and J 6 bases; bases outside gene matches: 11.